These T cell receptor beta chains were read from a single sample in a study of cytomegalovirus exposure and HLA in healthy donors. Assay: immunoSEQ multiplex PCR; the TCRdb copy retains only in-frame clones and omits some. The data contain some 310,000 clones, 70% to 90% of them singletons. Sample: PBMCs. Receptors originate from a man aged 25 to 40 in good health and CMV-seronegative. The CDR3 runs from the conserved cysteine through the conserved F or W. D genes are given only for firm matches. The listing skips clone size in some rows; elsewhere it reads once, few, many or a size class.

cdr3_aa: CASSLGLVDYGYTF; cdr3_nt: TGTGCCAGCAGCTTAGGCCTAGTGGACTATGGCTACACCTTC; v_call: TRBV7-9; j_call: TRBJ1-2; d_call: NA; clone_size: NA
cdr3_aa: CSVFSGDSSYNEQFF; cdr3_nt: TGCAGCGTCTTTAGCGGGGATTCCTCCTACAATGAGCAGTTCTTC; v_call: TRBV29-1; j_call: TRBJ2-1; d_call: TRBD2; clone_size: NA
cdr3_aa: CSATGGGEKLFF; cdr3_nt: TGCAGCGCGACAGGGGGTGGCGAAAAACTGTTTTTT; v_call: TRBV29-1; j_call: TRBJ1-4; d_call: TRBD1; clone_size: NA
cdr3_aa: CASSYGQGGNTIYF; cdr3_nt: TGCGCCAGCAGCTACGGACAGGGGGGAAACACCATATATTTT; v_call: TRBV5-1; j_call: TRBJ1-3; d_call: TRBD1; clone_size: NA
cdr3_aa: CASSIRDRGNNYGYTF; cdr3_nt: TGTGCCAGCAGCATCCGGGACAGGGGGAACAACTATGGCTACACCTTC; v_call: TRBV5-6; j_call: TRBJ1-2; d_call: TRBD1; clone_size: NA
cdr3_aa: CASSPGTGVKDYGYTF; cdr3_nt: TGCGCCAGCAGCCCCGGGACAGGGGTTAAGGACTATGGCTACACCTTC; v_call: TRBV4-1; j_call: TRBJ1-2; d_call: TRBD1; clone_size: NA
cdr3_aa: CASSEETGYTEAFF; cdr3_nt: TGTGCCAGCAGTGAAGAGACAGGGTATACTGAAGCTTTCTTT; v_call: TRBV2; j_call: TRBJ1-1; d_call: TRBD1; clone_size: NA
cdr3_aa: CSVEDRQGGNYGYTF; cdr3_nt: TGCAGCGTTGAAGATCGACAGGGGGGTAACTATGGCTACACCTTC; v_call: TRBV29-1; j_call: TRBJ1-2; d_call: TRBD1; clone_size: NA
cdr3_aa: CASSGPGQGTHEQYF; cdr3_nt: TGTGCCAGCAGCGGACCGGGACAGGGTACCCACGAGCAGTACTTC; v_call: TRBV9; j_call: TRBJ2-7; d_call: TRBD1; clone_size: NA
cdr3_aa: CASSQFGLAGGGSTGELFF; cdr3_nt: TGTGCCAGCAGCCAATTCGGACTAGCGGGGGGCGGGAGCACCGGGGAGCTGTTTTTT; v_call: TRBV14; j_call: TRBJ2-2; d_call: TRBD2; clone_size: NA
cdr3_aa: CASSVGWGTMNTEAFF; cdr3_nt: TGTGCCAGCAGCGTAGGGTGGGGCACGATGAACACTGAAGCTTTCTTT; v_call: TRBV9; j_call: TRBJ1-1; d_call: NA; clone_size: once
cdr3_aa: CASSPRDRENGYTF; cdr3_nt: TGTGCCAGCAGCCCCCGGGACAGGGAGAATGGCTACACCTTC; v_call: TRBV5-6; j_call: TRBJ1-2; d_call: TRBD1; clone_size: NA
cdr3_aa: CASSETLQLSRSPLHF; cdr3_nt: TGTGCCAGCAGCGAAACCTTACAGCTCTCACGTTCACCCCTCCACTTT; v_call: TRBV6-1; j_call: TRBJ1-6; d_call: NA; clone_size: NA
cdr3_aa: CAISEFMAAAYF; cdr3_nt: TGTGCCATCAGTGAATTCATGGCCGCCGCGTACTTC; v_call: TRBV10-3; j_call: TRBJ2-7; d_call: NA; clone_size: once
cdr3_aa: CASSRGPGTTNEKLFF; cdr3_nt: TGTGCCAGCAGCCGAGGGCCAGGCACAACTAATGAAAAACTGTTTTTT; v_call: TRBV5-6; j_call: TRBJ1-4; d_call: NA; clone_size: NA
cdr3_aa: CASSYRDSNGYTF; cdr3_nt: TGTGCCAGCAGCTATAGGGACAGTAATGGCTACACCTTC; v_call: TRBV7-2; j_call: TRBJ1-2; d_call: TRBD1; clone_size: NA
cdr3_aa: CASSETGTGGTDTQYF; cdr3_nt: TGTGCCAGCAGTGAAACTGGGACAGGGGGGACAGATACGCAGTATTTT; v_call: TRBV2; j_call: TRBJ2-3; d_call: TRBD1; clone_size: NA
cdr3_aa: CASSHPGTIQETQYF; cdr3_nt: TGTGCCAGCAGCCACCCAGGGACTATCCAAGAGACCCAGTACTTC; v_call: TRBV14; j_call: TRBJ2-5; d_call: TRBD2; clone_size: NA
cdr3_aa: CASSEQKTNYGYTF; cdr3_nt: TGTGCCAGCAGCGAACAGAAAACTAACTATGGCTACACCTTC; v_call: TRBV9; j_call: TRBJ1-2; d_call: NA; clone_size: NA
cdr3_aa: CASRSGTSGGAYEQYF; cdr3_nt: TGTGCCAGCAGATCCGGGACTAGCGGGGGGGCCTACGAGCAGTACTTC; v_call: TRBV7-9; j_call: TRBJ2-7; d_call: TRBD2; clone_size: NA
cdr3_aa: CASSLVAVYGYNSPLHF; cdr3_nt: TGTGCCAGCAGCTTGGTTGCGGTATATGGCTATAATTCACCCCTCCACTTT; v_call: TRBV5-4; j_call: TRBJ1-6; d_call: NA; clone_size: NA
cdr3_aa: CASSFVGAAEAFF; cdr3_nt: TGTGCCAGCAGCTTCGTAGGGGCCGCCGAAGCTTTCTTT; v_call: TRBV7-8; j_call: TRBJ1-1; d_call: NA; clone_size: NA
cdr3_aa: CASSQEDYEQYF; cdr3_nt: TGTGCCAGCAGCCAGGAGGACTACGAGCAGTACTTC; v_call: TRBV14; j_call: TRBJ2-7; d_call: NA; clone_size: NA
cdr3_aa: CASSPAGGENSYNEQFF; cdr3_nt: TGTGCCAGCAGCCCCGCCGGGGGGGAAAACTCCTACAATGAGCAGTTCTTC; v_call: TRBV9; j_call: TRBJ2-1; d_call: TRBD2; clone_size: NA
cdr3_aa: CSAAGPYSEAFF; cdr3_nt: TGCAGCGCCGCGGGACCTTACTCTGAAGCTTTCTTT; v_call: TRBV29-1; j_call: TRBJ1-1; d_call: NA; clone_size: NA
cdr3_aa: CASSIGGYEQYF; cdr3_nt: TGTGCCAGTAGTATCGGGGGCTACGAGCAGTACTTC; v_call: TRBV19; j_call: TRBJ2-7; d_call: NA; clone_size: NA
cdr3_aa: CASGLIAGGLLSTQYF; cdr3_nt: TGTGCTAGTGGTTTAATAGCGGGGGGGCTCCTTAGTACGCAGTATTTT; v_call: TRBV12-5; j_call: TRBJ2-3; d_call: TRBD2; clone_size: NA
cdr3_aa: CASSITFRDYEQYF; cdr3_nt: TGTGCCAGTAGTATTACTTTTCGGGACTACGAGCAGTACTTC; v_call: TRBV19; j_call: TRBJ2-7; d_call: NA; clone_size: NA
cdr3_aa: CASSRTGQAPNEKLFF; cdr3_nt: TGTGCCAGCAGTCGAACGGGACAGGCACCTAATGAAAAACTGTTTTTT; v_call: TRBV25-1; j_call: TRBJ1-4; d_call: TRBD1; clone_size: once
cdr3_aa: CASSPDRGSEAFF; cdr3_nt: TGTGCCAGCTCACCGGACAGGGGGAGTGAAGCTTTCTTT; v_call: TRBV18; j_call: TRBJ1-1; d_call: TRBD1; clone_size: few
cdr3_aa: CASSLAVGGREAFF; cdr3_nt: TGCGCCAGCAGCTTGGCGGTTGGGGGCAGAGAAGCTTTCTTT; v_call: TRBV5-1; j_call: TRBJ1-1; d_call: NA; clone_size: few